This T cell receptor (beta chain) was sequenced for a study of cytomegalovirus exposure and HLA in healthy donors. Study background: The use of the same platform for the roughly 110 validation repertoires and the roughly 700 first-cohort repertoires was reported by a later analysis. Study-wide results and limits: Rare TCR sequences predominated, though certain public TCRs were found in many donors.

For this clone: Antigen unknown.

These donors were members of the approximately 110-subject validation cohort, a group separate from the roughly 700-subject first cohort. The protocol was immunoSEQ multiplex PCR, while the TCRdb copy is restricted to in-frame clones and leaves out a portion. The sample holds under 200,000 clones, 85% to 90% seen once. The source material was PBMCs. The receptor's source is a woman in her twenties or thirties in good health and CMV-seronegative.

The CDR3: CASSNSGGGGETQYF. The CDR3 DNA reads TGTGCCAGCTCGAATTCTGGGGGAGGGGGGGAGACCCAGTACTTC. V is TRBV11-2 and J is TRBJ2-5; the D gene is possibly TRBD2 (7 bases). V gave up 8 bases and J gave up 5 bases, with 21 bases separating them. Looked up from germline, CDR1 is SGHAT and CDR2 is FQNNGV. This CDR3 has 15 amino acids.